This T cell receptor beta chain was observed in a study of T-cell reconstitution after alpha-beta-depleted transplantation in children (dated by TCRdb to 2016 to 2018). With regard to the full study: Using TCR repertoire profiling, the study quantitatively followed how T-cell immune reconstitution unfolded in children after TCRalphabeta/CD19-depleted allogeneic hematopoietic cell transplantation.

What the authors observed across the whole study: Over the following months the frequencies of hyperexpanded clones went down, and after one year T-cell counts and TCRbeta diversity were mostly credited to newly produced T cells. In some patients, high TCRbeta diversity at day 60 was attributed to recipient T cells and intrathymic progenitors that had survived conditioning. The apparently early recovery of alphabetaT-cell counts about two months after transplant reportedly depended on only several hundred rapidly expanded clones that came from non-depleted graft cells.

Library prep was done by PCR. Sequencing used an Illumina HiSeq 2500. Molecular barcoding was employed in the preparation of TCR libraries, with unique molecular identifiers being used to normalize TCRbeta repertoire quantification. The raw public data were reprocessed by TCRdb itself: fastp quality trimming at Q25, MiXCR clonotype calling, in-frame beta chains only. CDR3 protein duplicates are merged, each entry listing the most common genes and DNA. This sample has fewer than 1 million distinct CDR3 sequences in its table, and approximately 15% of those were observed once. The top ten clonotypes cover just under 5% of the sample. Explained via the paper, the treatment or condition label denotes: allogeneic hematopoietic cell transplantation with graft depleted of TCRalphabeta T cells and CD19 B cells. The children who served as transplant recipients had been given grafts of TCRalphabeta/CD19-depleted allogeneic hematopoietic cells.

On this clonotype itself: Its antigen target is currently unknown. Base qualities are not provided; no much larger clone lies one nucleotide away.

CDR1 KGHSH and CDR2 LQKENI are derived from the germline V gene. Trimming removed 2 bases from V and 4 bases from J; the gene matches leave 7 bases unexplained. Spanning cysteine to phenylalanine, the CDR3 consists of 15 amino acids. The only DNA kept is the CDR3, 45 bases in frame from the first base. The source is a male patient aged 5 to 17 who had a stem cell transplant for acute lymphoblastic leukemia, so the T cells may come from the graft donor. This sample comprised PBMCs, mostly from graft donor cells, obtained 360 days after TCRalphabeta/CD19-depleted stem cell transplant. This chain joins TRBV18 to TRBJ1-1; TRBD1 matches 7 bases in the middle. The DNA sequence is given as TGTGCCAGCTCACCATTTCAGGGGGGAGTCACTGAAGCTTTCTTT. Its protein reads: CASSPFQGGVTEAFF.